These 15 T cell receptor beta chains share one sample of origin, sequenced in a study of monozygotic twins with inflammatory bowel disease. TCRdb reworked the 5' RACE reads into one entry per CDR3 protein, no DNA. In total, the table holds approximately 400,000 distinct CDR3 sequences. What was sequenced was blood. All receptors come from a human donor with ulcerative colitis or Crohn's disease, or a healthy co-twin of an affected twin (not recorded which).

The chain joins TRBV5-1 to TRBJ2-7; checking the TCRdb D call of TRBD2 is not possible without DNA. There are 14 residues in the CDR3. Germline assignment: CDR1 SGHRS and CDR2 YFSETQ. CDR3 sequence: CASSLAGLKGEQYF.

The rearrangement uses TRBV20-1 and TRBJ1-4; TCRdb returns TRBD1, unconfirmable since there is no DNA. The CDR3 length is 16 residues. Germline V gene sequence: CDR1 DFQATT, CDR2 SNEGSKA (reference sequence). The CDR3 loop reads CSARTGVVGLGEKLFF.

The chain uses TRBV30 and TRBJ2-4; as DNA is missing, the TRBD2 call by TCRdb cannot be tested. CDR1 GTSNPN and CDR2 SVGIG come from the germline V gene (reference sequence). The CDR3 has 14 residues. CDR3 sequence: CAWRPPGLRDIQYF.

The V call is TRBV7-3, the J call TRBJ2-1; the D call of TRBD2 rests on TCRdb alone, since no DNA is present to check it. The CDR3 runs to 15 residues. Germline CDR1 SGHTA, CDR2 FQGTGA. The CDR3 reads CASSPLAGGVNEQFF.

The chain is built from TRBV7-2 and TRBJ1-4. This CDR3 has 15 residues. Germline CDR1 is SGHTA and CDR2 is FQGNSA. CDR3 sequence reads: CASSSHRSLGEKLFF.

The V and J genes are TRBV7-9 and TRBJ2-1; TCRdb reports TRBD1, a call that lacks DNA to check it against. The CDR3 sequence is 17 residues long. CDR1 and CDR2 (germline): SEHNR, FQNEAQ (reference sequence). This CDR3 reads CASSSLGQMSSYNEQFF.

This chain uses TRBV20-1 with TRBJ2-2; TCRdb selects TRBD1, and the lack of DNA leaves this call unchecked. This CDR3 spans 13 amino acids. Germline assignment: CDR1 DFQATT and CDR2 SNEGSKA (reference sequence). The CDR3 reads CSARDRGTGELFF.

The chain combines TRBV12-2 with TRBJ2-1; TCRdb proposes TRBD2, but this gene call is untestable without DNA. TRBV12-2 is a known pseudogene. This CDR3 has 20 amino acids. CDR3 loop: CASRLVSPRDRISSYNEQFF.

The rearrangement uses TRBV5-1 and TRBJ2-1; the D call from TCRdb, TRBD1, cannot be confirmed without DNA. The CDR3 extends over 14 amino acids. Per germline, CDR1 SGHRS and CDR2 YFSETQ. This CDR3 is CASSLQGPYNEQFF.

The chain combines TRBV20-1 with TRBJ1-1. This CDR3 has 12 amino acids. Looked up from germline, CDR1 is DFQATT and CDR2 is SNEGSKA (reference sequence). This CDR3 is CSVPTARGEAFF.

The CDR3 loop is CSAREWAYSNQPQHF. This chain joins TRBV20-1 and TRBJ1-5. The CDR3 has 15 amino acids. Germline-derived CDR1 and CDR2 are DFQATT and SNEGSKA (reference sequence).

V gene TRBV7-9 combines with J gene TRBJ2-6. The CDR3 runs to 16 residues. Germline V gene lookup returns CDR1 SEHNR and CDR2 FQNEAQ (reference sequence). CDR3 in amino acids: CASSLWTATGANVLTF. The full variable domain, rest sourced from reference TRBV7-9 and TRBJ2-6, is DTGVSQNPRHKITKRGQNVTFRCDPISEHNRLYWYRQTLGQGPEFLTYFQNEAQLEKSRLLSDRFSAERPKGSFSTLEIQRTEQGDSAMYLCASSLWTATGANVLTFGAGSRLTVL.

The rearrangement links TRBV4-3 to TRBJ2-1. The germline CDR1 and CDR2 sequences are LGHNA and YSLEER. This CDR3 is built from 15 residues. CDR3: CASSQELNSYNEQFF.

The chain has TRBV5-5 and TRBJ2-1. This CDR3 contains 14 residues. Per germline, CDR1 SGHKS and CDR2 YYEKEE (reference sequence). CDR3 region: CASSTALNYNEQFF.

The chain combines TRBV10-3 with TRBJ2-5; TCRdb's assignment of TRBD2 cannot be checked, as there is no DNA. CDR3 size: 20 residues. Per the germline V gene, CDR1 is ENHRY and CDR2 is SYGVKD. CDR3 residues: CAISESGLAGGPTYQETQYF.